A single sample gave rise to the 13 T cell receptor beta chains below, sequenced in a study of blood T cell repertoires in COVID-19. The data were produced by immunoSEQ multiplex PCR, yet TCRdb's version contains in-frame clones alone and is incomplete. The table includes 310,000 or so clones, about 86% detected once. Specimen: peripheral blood. The receptor source for this set is a woman in her twenties or thirties who had recovered from COVID-19.

V and J are TRBV16 and TRBJ1-4; no definite D call. This CDR3 contains 13 residues. The ends were cut back, 4 bases at V and 8 bases at J, with 11 bases in the middle. Germline V gives CDR1 KGHSY, CDR2 FQNENV. As DNA, the CDR3 is TGTGCCAGCAGCCCACTCACGAACGAAAAACTGTTTTTT. Encoded protein: CASSPLTNEKLFF.

The chain carries TRBV12-3 or TRBV12-4 and TRBJ2-3; D perhaps matches TRBD2 (6 bases). There are 13 residues in the CDR3. V lost 8 bases and J lost 1, with 10 bases in between. The chain's CDR3 is CASSRRGTDTQYF. The CDR3 DNA is TGTGCCAGCTCTCGGAGGGGCACAGATACGCAGTATTTT.

The chain carries TRBV6-1 and TRBJ1-1; D ambiguous. Trimming took 1 base from V and 14 from J, leaving 14 bases between them. This CDR3 contains 12 residues. The germline V gene has CDR1 MNHNS and CDR2 SASEGT. Here the CDR3 DNA reads TGTGCCAGCAGTGAAGGAGGGCGGAACCCGTTCTTT. It encodes CASSEGGRNPFF.

This chain uses TRBV11-1 with TRBJ1-6; D possibly corresponds to TRBD1 (5 bases). This CDR3 contains 14 residues. V shed 4 bases and J shed 8 bases, with 12 bases lying between them. Per germline, CDR1 SGHAT and CDR2 FQDESV (reference sequence). This CDR3 is CASSSEGEDSPLHF. The CDR3 DNA follows: TGTGCCAGCAGCTCGGAAGGGGAGGATTCACCCCTCCACTTT.

This rearrangement joins TRBV7-9 to TRBJ2-3; 8 nucleotides align to TRBD1. Germline lookup yields CDR1 SEHNR and CDR2 FQNEAQ (reference sequence). J was trimmed by 0 bases and V by 2 bases; bases with no gene match: 7. CDR3 size: 17 residues. This CDR3 reads CASSLRGQGLSTDTQYF. CDR3 bases: TGTGCCAGCAGCTTACGAGGACAGGGTCTCAGCACAGATACGCAGTATTTT.

The chain has TRBV30 and TRBJ2-4; 9 bases align to TRBD1. Germline CDR1 and CDR2: GTSNPN and SVGIG (reference sequence). This CDR3 comprises 14 residues. V shed 4 bases, J shed 5 bases, and the junction held 6 bases outside the gene matches. CDR3 loop: CAWNPGQGQNIQYF. DNA for the CDR3: TGTGCCTGGAATCCGGGACAGGGTCAAAACATTCAGTACTTC.

The genes are TRBV19 and TRBJ2-7; the D gene is possibly TRBD1 (6 bases). The CDR3 is 15 residues long. Germline V gene data show CDR1 as LNHDA and CDR2 as SQIVND (reference sequence). V was pared by 2 bases and J by 2 bases, with 13 bases between. The DNA for the CDR3 is TGTGCCAGTAGTATAATGGTTCAGGGGCCCTACGAGCAGTACTTC. It is translated as CASSIMVQGPYEQYF.

This clone occurred many times. J is TRBJ2-7 and V is TRBV10-2, with D perhaps matching TRBD1 (5 bases). The CDR3 is made up of 13 amino acids. V was shortened by 5 bases and J by 6 bases, with 14 bases between the two germline ends. Germline V gene sequence: CDR1 WSHSY, CDR2 SAAADI. CDR3 protein: CASSRTITGEQYF. CDR3 nucleotides: TGCGCCAGCAGTAGGACAATTACGGGCGAGCAGTACTTC.

V usage is TRBV18 and J usage is TRBJ2-7, with D possibly being TRBD1 (6 bases). The length of the CDR3 is 14 residues. V lost 2 bases, J lost 2 bases, and 10 bases lay in between. In germline, CDR1 is KGHSH, CDR2 LQKENI. CDR3 loop: CASSPGTRTYEQYF. The CDR3 region has the DNA TGTGCCAGCTCACCAGGGACACGAACCTACGAGCAGTACTTC.

V usage is TRBV7-9 and J usage is TRBJ2-2, with 7 bases matching TRBD2. Germline V gives CDR1 SEHNR, CDR2 FQNEAQ (reference sequence). V was clipped by 5 bases and J by 4 bases; unmatched bases: 7. This CDR3 has 15 amino acids. DNA of the CDR3: TGTGCCAGCAGCCCAGTCGGGACTATCACCGGGGAGCTGTTTTTT. Protein sequence: CASSPVGTITGELFF.

V gene TRBV6-5 combines with J gene TRBJ1-2; TRBD1 matches at 7 bases. The CDR3 covers 14 residues. Germline values: CDR1 MNHEY, CDR2 SVGAGI. Trimming at V came to 5 bases and at J to 4 bases, leaving 7 bases not matched to a gene. The CDR3 loop is CASSPRQGAYGYTF. In nucleotides, the CDR3 is TGTGCCAGCAGTCCCCGACAGGGTGCCTATGGCTACACCTTC.

This clone was recorded once. CDR3 sequence reads: CASSLAGVGEGNTEAFF. In DNA form, the CDR3 reads TGCGCCAGCAGCTTGGCGGGGGTTGGCGAGGGGAACACTGAAGCTTTCTTT. This chain uses TRBV5-1 with TRBJ1-1, with a weak D call TRBD1 (5 bases). The V gene's germline CDR1 is SGHRS and CDR2 YFSETQ. This CDR3 is built from 17 residues. Trimming cost V 0 bases and J 1 base, with 16 bases left between them.

The chain has TRBV3-1 (or the pseudogene TRBV3-2) and TRBJ2-7; tentatively, D is TRBD1 (6 bases). Germline lookup yields CDR1 LGHDT and CDR2 YNNKEL (reference sequence). V was cut by 3 bases and J by 4 bases, with 13 bases left in between. The CDR3 loop spans 14 amino acids. The CDR3 DNA sequence: TGTGCCAGCAGCCAGCCCGGGACAAAGTACGAGCAGTACTTC. Translated, it gives CASSQPGTKYEQYF.